The following is a T cell receptor (beta chain) sequence with its context. In germline, CDR1 is SGDLS, CDR2 YYNGEE. The J segment lost 6 bases and the V segment lost 0 bases, leaving 13 bases of the junction unmatched. CDR3 length equals 18 residues. The data were taken from a study of T cell changes during pregnancy in multiple sclerosis. Here immunoSEQ multiplex PCR was the method, and the copy in TCRdb shows in-frame clones only, minus some. This table has 100,000 or so clones, around 93% appearing once. The V call is TRBV9, the J call TRBJ2-3, with 10 bases matching TRBD2. This TCR came from a female donor with multiple sclerosis, enrolled in a pregnancy study. The source material was peripheral blood, sampled in the first trimester of pregnancy. The CDR3 spells CASSVGKRGGALADTQYF. The CDR3 nucleotides read TGTGCCAGCAGCGTAGGAAAGCGGGGGGGCGCTTTGGCCGATACGCAGTATTTT.